These 13 T cell receptor beta chains were all obtained from the same sample, sequenced in a study of shared clonotypes between healthy human individuals. Assay: immunoSEQ multiplex PCR; the TCRdb copy retains only in-frame clones and omits some. The sample records approximately 120,000 clones, 68% being singletons. The source material was memory CD8+ T cells sorted from blood. The subset was: CD45RO+ cells pooled with CCR7-negative TemRA cells. The receptors come from a woman aged 30 to 39 in good health.

This clone was detected only a few times. The chain employs TRBV7-2 and TRBJ1-6; D not resolved. Trimming pared 0 bases from V and 0 bases from J, leaving 15 bases between. The CDR3 runs 19 residues. Germline values: CDR1 SGHTA, CDR2 FQGNSA. CDR3: CASSLAPYSLSSYNSPLHF. As DNA, the CDR3 is TGTGCCAGCAGCTTAGCGCCCTACAGCCTAAGCTCCTATAATTCACCCCTCCACTTT.

This chain connects TRBV7-9 to TRBJ2-1, with 7 bases that match TRBD2. With 5 bases clipped from V and 0 bases from J, the junction kept 10 bases outside the gene matches. The germline V gene has CDR1 SEHNR and CDR2 FQNEAQ (reference sequence). The CDR3 consists of 17 residues. CDR3 DNA sequence: TGTGCCAGCAGCCCACTAGCGCCAAACCCCTCCTACAATGAGCAGTTCTTC. Translated: CASSPLAPNPSYNEQFF.

CDR3 bases: TGTGCCAGCACCCCCTGCCCGCGCAGGGTACTCAATCAGCCCCAGCATTTT. Its translation: CASTPCPRRVLNQPQHF. V usage is TRBV6-7 and J usage is TRBJ1-5, with D possibly being TRBD1 (5 bases). TRBV6-7 is an ORF; its function is uncertain. The length of the CDR3 is 17 residues. Trimming took off 7 bases at V and 3 bases at J, with 22 bases between the two ends.

V and J are TRBV29-1 and TRBJ1-2; 8 bases fit TRBD1. This CDR3 is 13 amino acids long. The J segment lost 8 bases and the V segment lost 3 bases, leaving 8 bases of the junction unmatched. Germline CDR1 reads SQVTM; CDR2 reads ANQGSEA. The CDR3 sequence is CSVDYQGARGYTF. The CDR3 DNA reads as TGCAGCGTTGACTACCAGGGGGCGCGGGGCTACACCTTC.

This chain uses TRBV6-6 with TRBJ2-3; TRBD1 might be the D (6 bases). V was shortened by 2 bases and J by 5 bases, with 14 bases between the two germline ends. Germline loops: CDR1 MNHNY, CDR2 SVGAGI (reference sequence). The CDR3 length is 15 residues. This CDR3 reads CASSYTVLGGDTQYF. The DNA of the CDR3 is TGTGCCAGCAGTTACACAGTACTAGGGGGAGATACGCAGTATTTT.

A single count supports this clone. CDR3 nucleotides: TGTGCCAGCAGTTGGGACAGACGCTCTGGAAACACCATATATTTT. Its translation: CASSWDRRSGNTIYF. The chain recombines TRBV6-1 with TRBJ1-3; 7 positions agree with TRBD1. Germline V lookup: CDR1 MNHNS, CDR2 SASEGT. Germline trimming cut 5 bases from V and 0 bases from J; bases unmatched to any gene: 4. The CDR3 has 15 residues.

The chain combines TRBV7-2 with TRBJ2-7; the D is unclear. The germline CDR1 and CDR2 sequences are SGHTA and FQGNSA. The CDR3 has 14 residues. Trimming shortened V by 5 bases and J by 0 bases, and 11 bases separated the two germline ends. The CDR3 loop reads CASSPSDGSYEQYF. As DNA, the CDR3 is TGTGCCAGCAGCCCTTCGGACGGCTCCTACGAGCAGTACTTC.

This clone occurred once. The rearrangement joins TRBV27 to TRBJ1-2, with TRBD1 matching over 9 bases. This CDR3 is 17 amino acids long. Germline V gene lookup returns CDR1 MNHEY and CDR2 SMNVEV (reference sequence). With V trimmed by 4 bases and J by 5 bases, 14 bases remained unmatched. As DNA, the CDR3 is TGTGCCAGCAGTTCACCCCGGGACAGGGACGGCTTTTATGGCTACACCTTC. Translation gives CASSSPRDRDGFYGYTF.

The chain has TRBV29-1 and TRBJ1-3, with a tentative D call TRBD1 (5 bases). The CDR3 totals 13 residues. Trimming removed 4 bases at V and 2 bases at J, with 9 bases between. Germline V gene lookup returns CDR1 SQVTM and CDR2 ANQGSEA. The CDR3 DNA reads TGCAGCGTTGTGGGACTGACTGGAAACACCATATATTTT. It is translated as CSVVGLTGNTIYF.

This clone was seen at least ten times. V is TRBV6-4 and J is TRBJ2-1; D remains unclear. The germline V gene encodes CDR1 MRHNA and CDR2 SNTAGT. Trimming pared 2 bases from V and 7 bases from J, leaving 12 bases between. There are 14 residues in the CDR3. The CDR3 nucleotides read TGTGCCAGCAGTGACGGCCTAGAAATGAATGAGCAGTTCTTC. It yields the protein CASSDGLEMNEQFF.

The V gene is TRBV7-8, the J gene TRBJ2-5; 7 bases are a match to TRBD2. The J call is uncertain, as TRBJ2-7 better fits the DNA end. This CDR3 comprises 14 residues. Per germline, CDR1 SGHVS and CDR2 FQNEAQ. The CDR3 nucleotides are TGTGCCAGCAGCTTAGGCGGGGGCTCCTACGAGCAGTACTTC. Translated: CASSLGGGSYEQYF.

The genes are TRBV30 and TRBJ2-7; D is ambiguous. V gave up 3 bases and J gave up 3 bases, with 6 bases separating them. In germline, CDR1 is GTSNPN, CDR2 SVGIG (reference sequence). This CDR3 has 11 residues. The CDR3 protein is CAWSVLYEQYF. The CDR3 DNA sequence: TGTGCCTGGAGCGTTCTCTACGAGCAGTACTTC. Drawing the rest from reference TRBV30 and TRBJ2-7, the complete variable domain is SQTIHQWPATLVQPVGSPLSLECTVEGTSNPNLYWYRQAAGRGLQLLFYSVGIGQISSEVPQNLSASRPQDRQFILSSKKLLLSDSGFYLCAWSVLYEQYFGPGTRLTVT.

The chain uses TRBV7-9 and TRBJ2-5; D tentatively fits TRBD1 or TRBD2 (7 bases each). Germline V gene sequence: CDR1 SEHNR, CDR2 FQNEAQ (reference sequence). The CDR3 runs 15 residues. Trimming pared 4 bases from V and 4 bases from J, leaving 16 bases between. The CDR3 DNA sequence: TGTGCCAGCAGCTCCCCTGGCAGGGGGGGAGAGACCCAGTACTTC. Residues: CASSSPGRGGETQYF.